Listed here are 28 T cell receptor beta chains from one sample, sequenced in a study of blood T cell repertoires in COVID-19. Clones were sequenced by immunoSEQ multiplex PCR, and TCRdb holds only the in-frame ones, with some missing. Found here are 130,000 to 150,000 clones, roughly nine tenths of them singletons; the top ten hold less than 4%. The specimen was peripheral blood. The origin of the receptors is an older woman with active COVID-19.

The CDR3 region is CASSQQGQGPWGNTIYF. CDR3 sequence (DNA): TGTGCCAGCAGCCAACAGGGACAGGGGCCCTGGGGAAACACCATATATTTT. This sequence joins TRBV3-1 (or the pseudogene TRBV3-2) and TRBJ1-3; 10 bases are a match to TRBD1. The CDR3 totals 17 residues. Germline V gene sequence: CDR1 LGHDT, CDR2 YNNKEL (reference sequence). Unmatched junction bases numbered 8, after V lost 2 bases and J lost 4 bases.

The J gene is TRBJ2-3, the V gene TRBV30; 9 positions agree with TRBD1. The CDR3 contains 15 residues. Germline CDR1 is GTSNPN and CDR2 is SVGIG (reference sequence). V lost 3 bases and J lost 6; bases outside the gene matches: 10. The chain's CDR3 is CAWRFWDREFDTQYF. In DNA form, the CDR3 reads TGTGCCTGGAGGTTTTGGGACAGGGAATTCGATACGCAGTATTTT.

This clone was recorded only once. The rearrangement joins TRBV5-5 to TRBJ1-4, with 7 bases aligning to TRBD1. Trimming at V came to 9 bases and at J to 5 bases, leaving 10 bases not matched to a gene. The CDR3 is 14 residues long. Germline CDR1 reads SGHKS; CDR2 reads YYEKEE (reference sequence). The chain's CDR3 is CATSKQGTNEKLFF. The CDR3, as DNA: TGTGCCACCTCGAAACAGGGGACGAATGAAAAACTGTTTTTT. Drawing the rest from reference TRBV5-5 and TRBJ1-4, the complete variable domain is DAGVTQSPTHLIKTRGQQVTLRCSPISGHKSVSWYQQVLGQGPQFIFQYYEKEERGRGNFPDRFSARQFPNYSSELNVNALLLGDSALYLCATSKQGTNEKLFFGSGTQLSVL.

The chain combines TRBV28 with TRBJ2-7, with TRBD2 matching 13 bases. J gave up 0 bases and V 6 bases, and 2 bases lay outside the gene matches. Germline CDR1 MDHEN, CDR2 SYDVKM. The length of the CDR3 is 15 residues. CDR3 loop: CASRWTSGSSYEQYF. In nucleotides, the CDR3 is TGTGCCAGCAGGTGGACTAGCGGGAGCTCCTACGAGCAGTACTTC.

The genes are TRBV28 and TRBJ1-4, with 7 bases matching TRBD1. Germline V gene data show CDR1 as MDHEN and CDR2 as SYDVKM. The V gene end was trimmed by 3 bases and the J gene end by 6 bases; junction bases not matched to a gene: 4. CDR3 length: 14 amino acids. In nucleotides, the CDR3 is TGTGCCAGCAGTTTGCCCGACAGGGATGAAAAACTGTTTTTT. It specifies CASSLPDRDEKLFF.

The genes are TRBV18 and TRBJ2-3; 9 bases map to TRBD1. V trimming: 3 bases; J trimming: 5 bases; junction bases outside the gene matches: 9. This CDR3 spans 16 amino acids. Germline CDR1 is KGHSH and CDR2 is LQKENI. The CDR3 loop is CASSPIDRGGRDTQYF. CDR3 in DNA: TGTGCCAGCTCACCCATTGACAGGGGGGGAAGAGATACGCAGTATTTT.

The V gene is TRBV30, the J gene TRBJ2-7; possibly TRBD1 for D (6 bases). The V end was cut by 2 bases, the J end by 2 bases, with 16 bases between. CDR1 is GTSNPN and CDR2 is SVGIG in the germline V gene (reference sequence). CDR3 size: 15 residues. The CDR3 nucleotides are TGTGCCTGGAGTCGCGGCCTGGGGGCTACCTACGAGCAGTACTTC. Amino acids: CAWSRGLGATYEQYF. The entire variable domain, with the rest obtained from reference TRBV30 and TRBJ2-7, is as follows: SQTIHQWPATLVQPVGSPLSLECTVEGTSNPNLYWYRQAAGRGLQLLFYSVGIGQISSEVPQNLSASRPQDRQFILSSKKLLLSDSGFYLCAWSRGLGATYEQYFGPGTRLTVT.

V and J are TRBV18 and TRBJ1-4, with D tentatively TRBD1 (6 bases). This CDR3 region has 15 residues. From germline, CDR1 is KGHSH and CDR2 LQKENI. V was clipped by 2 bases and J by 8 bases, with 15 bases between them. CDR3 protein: CASSPGSQGYEKLFF. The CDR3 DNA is TGTGCCAGCTCACCAGGATCGCAGGGGTACGAAAAACTGTTTTTT.

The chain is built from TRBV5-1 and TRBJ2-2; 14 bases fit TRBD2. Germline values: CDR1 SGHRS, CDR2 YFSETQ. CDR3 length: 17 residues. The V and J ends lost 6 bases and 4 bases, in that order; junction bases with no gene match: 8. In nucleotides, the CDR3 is TGCGCCAGCATCCCGGGACTAGCGGGAGAAGGCACCGGGGAGCTGTTTTTT. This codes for CASIPGLAGEGTGELFF.

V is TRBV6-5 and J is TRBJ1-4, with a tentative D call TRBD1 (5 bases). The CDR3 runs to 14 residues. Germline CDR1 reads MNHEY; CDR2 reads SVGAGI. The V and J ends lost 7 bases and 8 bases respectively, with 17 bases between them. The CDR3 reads CASKPGGAVEKLFF. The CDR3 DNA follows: TGTGCCAGCAAGCCCGGCGGGGCAGTGGAAAAACTGTTTTTT.

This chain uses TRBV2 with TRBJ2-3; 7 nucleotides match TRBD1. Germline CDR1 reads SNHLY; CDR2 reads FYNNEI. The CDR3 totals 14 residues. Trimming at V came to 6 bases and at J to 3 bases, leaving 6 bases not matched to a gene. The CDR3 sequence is CASRDRVETDTQYF. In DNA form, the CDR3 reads TGTGCCAGCAGAGACAGGGTTGAAACAGATACGCAGTATTTT.

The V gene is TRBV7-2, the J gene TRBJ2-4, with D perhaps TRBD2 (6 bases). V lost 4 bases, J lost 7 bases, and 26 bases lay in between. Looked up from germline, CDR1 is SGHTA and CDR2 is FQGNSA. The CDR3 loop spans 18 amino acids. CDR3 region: CASSSPLGGVGFTNIQYF. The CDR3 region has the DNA TGTGCCAGCAGCTCACCCCTGGGGGGAGTGGGTTTTACGAACATTCAGTACTTC.

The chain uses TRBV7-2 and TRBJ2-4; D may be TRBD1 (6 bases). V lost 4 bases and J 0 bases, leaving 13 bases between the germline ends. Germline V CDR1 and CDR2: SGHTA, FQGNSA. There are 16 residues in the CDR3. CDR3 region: CASSSRDIRAKNIQYF. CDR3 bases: TGTGCCAGCAGCTCCCGGGACATTCGAGCCAAAAACATTCAGTACTTC. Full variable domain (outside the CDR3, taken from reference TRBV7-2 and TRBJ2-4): GAGVSQSPSNKVTEKGKDVELRCDPISGHTALYWYRQSLGQGLEFLIYFQGNSAPDKSGLPSDRFSAERTGGSVSTLTIQRTQQEDSAVYLCASSSRDIRAKNIQYFGAGTRLSVL.

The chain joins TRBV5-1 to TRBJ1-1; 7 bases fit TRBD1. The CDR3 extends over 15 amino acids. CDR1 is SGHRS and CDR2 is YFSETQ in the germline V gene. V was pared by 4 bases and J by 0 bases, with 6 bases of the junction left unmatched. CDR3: CASSLGDSLNTEAFF. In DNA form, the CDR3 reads TGCGCCAGCAGCCTAGGGGACAGCTTGAACACTGAAGCTTTCTTT.

The CDR3 DNA follows: TGTGCCAGCAGCCATCGACAGGGCTCCTTTGCTTTCTTT. Its protein product is CASSHRQGSFAFF. J is TRBJ1-1 and V is TRBV14; 7 bases agree with TRBD1. The CDR3 totals 13 residues. CDR1 and CDR2 (germline): SGHDN, FVKESK. Germline trimming cut 3 bases from V and 11 bases from J; bases unmatched to any gene: 9.

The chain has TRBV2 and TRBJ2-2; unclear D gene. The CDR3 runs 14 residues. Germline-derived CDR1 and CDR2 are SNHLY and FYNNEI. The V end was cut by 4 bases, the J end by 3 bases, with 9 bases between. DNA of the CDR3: TGTGCCAGCAGTGGCGTAGTCGACACCGGGGAGCTGTTTTTT. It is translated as CASSGVVDTGELFF.

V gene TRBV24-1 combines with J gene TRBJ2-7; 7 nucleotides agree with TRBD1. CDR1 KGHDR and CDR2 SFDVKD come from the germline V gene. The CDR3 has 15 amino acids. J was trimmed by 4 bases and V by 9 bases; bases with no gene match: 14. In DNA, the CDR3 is TGTGCCACCGCTGGGCGACAGGGTAAACGGTACGAGCAGTACTTC. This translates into CATAGRQGKRYEQYF.

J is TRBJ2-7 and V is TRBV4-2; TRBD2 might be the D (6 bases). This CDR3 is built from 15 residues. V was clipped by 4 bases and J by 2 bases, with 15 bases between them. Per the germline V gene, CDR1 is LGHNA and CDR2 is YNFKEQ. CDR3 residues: CASSPRTGLAYEQYF. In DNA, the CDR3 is TGTGCCAGCAGCCCAAGAACGGGACTTGCCTACGAGCAGTACTTC.

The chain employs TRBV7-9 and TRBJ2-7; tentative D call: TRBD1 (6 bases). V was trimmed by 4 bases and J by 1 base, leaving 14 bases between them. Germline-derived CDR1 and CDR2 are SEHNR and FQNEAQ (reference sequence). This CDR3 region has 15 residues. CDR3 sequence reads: CASSSQGQESYEQYF. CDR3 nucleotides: TGTGCCAGCAGCTCCCAGGGACAAGAGTCCTACGAGCAGTACTTC. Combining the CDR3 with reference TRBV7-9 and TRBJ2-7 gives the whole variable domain DTGVSQNPRHKITKRGQNVTFRCDPISEHNRLYWYRQTLGQGPEFLTYFQNEAQLEKSRLLSDRFSAERPKGSFSTLEIQRTEQGDSAMYLCASSSQGQESYEQYFGPGTRLTVT.

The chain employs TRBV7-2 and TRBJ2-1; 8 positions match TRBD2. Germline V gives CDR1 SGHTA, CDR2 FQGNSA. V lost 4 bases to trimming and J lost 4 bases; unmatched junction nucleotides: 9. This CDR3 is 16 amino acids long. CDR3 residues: CASSYDGRAPYNEQFF. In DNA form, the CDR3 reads TGTGCCAGCAGCTATGACGGGAGGGCTCCGTACAATGAGCAGTTCTTC.

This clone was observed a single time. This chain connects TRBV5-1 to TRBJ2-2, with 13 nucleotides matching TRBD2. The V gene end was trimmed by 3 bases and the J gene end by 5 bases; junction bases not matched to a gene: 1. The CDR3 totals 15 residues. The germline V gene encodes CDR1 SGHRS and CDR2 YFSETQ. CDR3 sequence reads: CASSSGLAGTGELFF. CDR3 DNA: TGCGCCAGCAGCTCGGGACTAGCGGGGACCGGGGAGCTGTTTTTT.

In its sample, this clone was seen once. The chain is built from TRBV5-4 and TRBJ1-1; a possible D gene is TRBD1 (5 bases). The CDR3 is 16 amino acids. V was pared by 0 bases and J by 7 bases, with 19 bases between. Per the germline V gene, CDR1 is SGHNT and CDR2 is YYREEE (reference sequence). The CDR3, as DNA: TGTGCCAGCAGCTTGGGGCGGGGGATTGCGAATGATGAAGCTTTCTTT. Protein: CASSLGRGIANDEAFF.

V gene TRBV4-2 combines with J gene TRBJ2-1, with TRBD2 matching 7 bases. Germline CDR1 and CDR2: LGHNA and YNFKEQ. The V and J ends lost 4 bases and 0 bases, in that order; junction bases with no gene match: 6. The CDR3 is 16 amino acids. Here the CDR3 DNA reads TGTGCCAGCAGCCCCCAGGGAGGGCCCTCCTACAATGAGCAGTTCTTC. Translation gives CASSPQGGPSYNEQFF.

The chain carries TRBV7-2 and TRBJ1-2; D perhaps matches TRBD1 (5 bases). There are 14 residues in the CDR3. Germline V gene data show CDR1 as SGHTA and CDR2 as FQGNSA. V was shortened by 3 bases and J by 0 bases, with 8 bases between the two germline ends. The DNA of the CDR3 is TGTGCCAGCAGCTTGGGGGGGACTAACTATGGCTACACCTTC. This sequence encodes CASSLGGTNYGYTF.

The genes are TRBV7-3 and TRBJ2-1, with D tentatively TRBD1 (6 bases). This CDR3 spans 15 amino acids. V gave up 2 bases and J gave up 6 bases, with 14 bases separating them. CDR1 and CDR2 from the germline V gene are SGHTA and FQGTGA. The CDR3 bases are TGTGCCAGCAGCTTACGCTCGAGGGGGAGCAATGAGCAGTTCTTC. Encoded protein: CASSLRSRGSNEQFF.

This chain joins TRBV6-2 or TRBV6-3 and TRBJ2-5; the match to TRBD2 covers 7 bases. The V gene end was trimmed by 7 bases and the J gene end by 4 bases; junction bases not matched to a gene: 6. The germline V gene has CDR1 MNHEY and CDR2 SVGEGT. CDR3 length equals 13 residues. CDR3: CASTPGGLETQYF. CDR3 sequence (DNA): TGTGCCAGCACCCCGGGGGGACTAGAGACCCAGTACTTC.

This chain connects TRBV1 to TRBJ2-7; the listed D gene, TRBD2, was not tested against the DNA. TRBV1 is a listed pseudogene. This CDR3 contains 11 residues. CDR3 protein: CTSSRSYEQYF. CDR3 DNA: TGCACCAGCAGCCGTAGCTACGAGCAGTACTTC.

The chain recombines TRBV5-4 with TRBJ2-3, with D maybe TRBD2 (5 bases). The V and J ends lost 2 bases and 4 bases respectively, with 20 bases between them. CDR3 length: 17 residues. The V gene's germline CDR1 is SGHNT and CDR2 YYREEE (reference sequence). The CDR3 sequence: CASSFGGWEPAPDTQYF. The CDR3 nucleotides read TGTGCCAGCAGCTTTGGTGGGTGGGAGCCCGCCCCAGATACGCAGTATTTT.